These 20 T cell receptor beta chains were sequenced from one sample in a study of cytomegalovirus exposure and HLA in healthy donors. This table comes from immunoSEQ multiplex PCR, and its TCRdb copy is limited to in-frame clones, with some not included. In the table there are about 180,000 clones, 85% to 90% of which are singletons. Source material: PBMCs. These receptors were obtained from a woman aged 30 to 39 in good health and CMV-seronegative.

This CDR3 is CASSSLLAGGSYNEQFF. The CDR3 DNA sequence: TGTGCCAGCAGCTCACTACTAGCGGGGGGTTCCTACAATGAGCAGTTCTTC. This chain uses TRBV7-8 with TRBJ2-1, with TRBD2 matching over 12 bases. The ends lost 4 bases at V and 1 base at J; junction bases unmatched: 5. Germline V gives CDR1 SGHVS, CDR2 FQNEAQ. The CDR3 is 17 residues long.

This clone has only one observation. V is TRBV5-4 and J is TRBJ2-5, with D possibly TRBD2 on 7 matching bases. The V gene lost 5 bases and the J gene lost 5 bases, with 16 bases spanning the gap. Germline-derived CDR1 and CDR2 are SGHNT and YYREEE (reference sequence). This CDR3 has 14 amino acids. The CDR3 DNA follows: TGTGCCAGCAGTCTCCCGGGGGGCCGTGAGACCCAGTACTTC. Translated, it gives CASSLPGGRETQYF. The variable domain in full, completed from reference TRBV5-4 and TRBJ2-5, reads ETGVTQSPTHLIKTRGQQVTLRCSSQSGHNTVSWYQQALGQGPQFIFQYYREEENGRGNFPPRFSGLQFPNYSSELNVNALELDDSALYLCASSLPGGRETQYFGPGTRLLVL.

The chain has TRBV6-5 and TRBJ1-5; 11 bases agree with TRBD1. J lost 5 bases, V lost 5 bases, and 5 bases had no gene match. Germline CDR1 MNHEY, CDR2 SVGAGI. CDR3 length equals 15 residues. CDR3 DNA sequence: TGTGCCAGCAGTAGAGGGACAGGGGGGGATCAGCCCCAGCATTTT. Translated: CASSRGTGGDQPQHF.

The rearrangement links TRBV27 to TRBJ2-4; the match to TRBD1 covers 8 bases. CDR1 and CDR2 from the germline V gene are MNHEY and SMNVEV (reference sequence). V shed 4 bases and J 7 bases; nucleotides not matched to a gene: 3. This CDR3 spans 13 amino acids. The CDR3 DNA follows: TGTGCCAGCAGTTCAGCAGGGGGCAACATTCAGTACTTC. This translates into CASSSAGGNIQYF.

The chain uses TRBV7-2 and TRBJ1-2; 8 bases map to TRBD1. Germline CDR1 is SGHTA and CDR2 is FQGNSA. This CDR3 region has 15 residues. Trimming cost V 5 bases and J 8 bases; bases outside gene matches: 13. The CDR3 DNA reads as TGTGCCAGCAGCCTCGGACAGGGACCCCGTAGGGGCTACACCTTC. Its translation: CASSLGQGPRRGYTF.

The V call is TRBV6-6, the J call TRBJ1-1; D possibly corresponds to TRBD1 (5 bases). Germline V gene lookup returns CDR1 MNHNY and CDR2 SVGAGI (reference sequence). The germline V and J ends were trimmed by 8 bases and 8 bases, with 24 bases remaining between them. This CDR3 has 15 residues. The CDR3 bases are TGTGCCAGCTCAAATACCGGGGGAGGGGAAGCAGAAGCTTTCTTT. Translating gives CASSNTGGGEAEAFF.

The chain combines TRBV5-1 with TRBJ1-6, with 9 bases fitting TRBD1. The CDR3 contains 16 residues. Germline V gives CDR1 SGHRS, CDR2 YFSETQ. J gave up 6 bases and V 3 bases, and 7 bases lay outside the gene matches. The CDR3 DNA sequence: TGCGCCAGCAGCTCGGTCGGACAGGGGAGTAATTCACCCCTCCACTTT. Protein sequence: CASSSVGQGSNSPLHF.

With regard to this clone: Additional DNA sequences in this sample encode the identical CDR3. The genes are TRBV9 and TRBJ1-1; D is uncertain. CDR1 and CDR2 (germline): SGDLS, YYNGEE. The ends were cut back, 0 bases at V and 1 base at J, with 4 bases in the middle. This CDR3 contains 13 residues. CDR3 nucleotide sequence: TGTGCCAGCAGCGTAGCTAGGAACACTGAAGCTTTCTTT. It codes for CASSVARNTEAFF. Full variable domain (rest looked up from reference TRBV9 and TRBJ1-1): DSGVTQTPKHLITATGQRVTLRCSPRSGDLSVYWYQQSLDQGLQFLIQYYNGEERAKGNILERFSAQQFPDLHSELNLSSLELGDSALYFCASSVARNTEAFFGQGTRLTVV.

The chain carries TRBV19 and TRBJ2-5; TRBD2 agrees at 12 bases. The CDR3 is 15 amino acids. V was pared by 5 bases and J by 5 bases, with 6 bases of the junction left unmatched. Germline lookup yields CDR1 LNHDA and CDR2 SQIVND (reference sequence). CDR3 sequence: CASSPGLAGFETQYF. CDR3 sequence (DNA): TGTGCCAGTAGTCCTGGACTAGCGGGGTTTGAGACCCAGTACTTC.

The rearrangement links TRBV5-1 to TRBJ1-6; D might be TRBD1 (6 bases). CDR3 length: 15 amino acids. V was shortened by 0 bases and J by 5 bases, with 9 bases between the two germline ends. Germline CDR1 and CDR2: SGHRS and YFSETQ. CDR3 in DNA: TGCGCCAGCAGCTTGGACAGGGTCGATAATTCACCCCTCCACTTT. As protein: CASSLDRVDNSPLHF.

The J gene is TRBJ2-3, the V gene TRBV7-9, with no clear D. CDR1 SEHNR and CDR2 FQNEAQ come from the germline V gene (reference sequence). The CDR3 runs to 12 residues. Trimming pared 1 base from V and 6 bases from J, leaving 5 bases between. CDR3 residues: CASSLDQDTQYF. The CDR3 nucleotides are TGTGCCAGCAGCTTAGATCAGGATACGCAGTATTTT.

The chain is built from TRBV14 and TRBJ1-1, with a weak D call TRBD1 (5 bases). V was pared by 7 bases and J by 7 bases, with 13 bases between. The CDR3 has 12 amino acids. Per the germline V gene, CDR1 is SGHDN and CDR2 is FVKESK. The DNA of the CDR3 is TGTGCCAGCACCAGTCTCGGGGGTGAAGCTTTCTTT. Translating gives CASTSLGGEAFF. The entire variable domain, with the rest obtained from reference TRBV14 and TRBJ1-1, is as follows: EAGVTQFPSHSVIEKGQTVTLRCDPISGHDNLYWYRRVMGKEIKFLLHFVKESKQDESGMPNNRFLAERTGGTYSTLKVQPAELEDSGVYFCASTSLGGEAFFGQGTRLTVV.

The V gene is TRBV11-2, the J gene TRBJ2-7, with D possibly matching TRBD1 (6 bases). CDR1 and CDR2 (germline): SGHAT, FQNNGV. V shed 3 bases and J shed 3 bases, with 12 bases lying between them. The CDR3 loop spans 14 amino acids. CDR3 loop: CASSFGTRVYEQYF. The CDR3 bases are TGTGCCAGCAGCTTCGGGACACGGGTCTACGAGCAGTACTTC. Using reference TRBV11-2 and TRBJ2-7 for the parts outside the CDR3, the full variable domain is EAGVAQSPRYKIIEKRQSVAFWCNPISGHATLYWYQQILGQGPKLLIQFQNNGVVDDSQLPKDRFSAERLKGVDSTLKIQPAKLEDSAVYLCASSFGTRVYEQYFGPGTRLTVT.

The CDR3 loop reads CASKGARLTGELFF. DNA of the CDR3: TGTGCCAGCAAGGGGGCCCGCCTCACCGGGGAGCTGTTTTTT. The chain uses TRBV6-5 and TRBJ2-2; 7 positions match TRBD1. CDR3 length: 14 residues. Germline V gene sequence: CDR1 MNHEY, CDR2 SVGAGI. Trimming took 7 bases from V and 4 from J; bases not matched to a gene: 6.

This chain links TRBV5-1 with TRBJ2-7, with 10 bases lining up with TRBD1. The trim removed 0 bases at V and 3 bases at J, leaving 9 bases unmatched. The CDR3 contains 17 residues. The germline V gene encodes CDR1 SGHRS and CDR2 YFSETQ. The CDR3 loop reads CASSLGFRDRGFYEQYF. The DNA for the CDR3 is TGCGCCAGCAGCTTGGGGTTCCGGGACAGGGGTTTCTACGAGCAGTACTTC.

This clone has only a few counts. The CDR3 loop reads CASSQDRGNNYGYTF. In DNA, the CDR3 is TGCGCCAGCAGCCAAGACAGGGGGAATAACTATGGCTACACCTTC. This chain links TRBV4-1 with TRBJ1-2; 7 bases map to TRBD1. This CDR3 spans 15 amino acids. V lost 0 bases to trimming and J lost 1 base; unmatched junction nucleotides: 2. CDR1 MGHRA and CDR2 YSYEKL come from the germline V gene.

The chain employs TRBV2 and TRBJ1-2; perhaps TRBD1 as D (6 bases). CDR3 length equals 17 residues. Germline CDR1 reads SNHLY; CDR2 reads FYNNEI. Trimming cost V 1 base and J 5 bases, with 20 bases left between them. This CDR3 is CASSEEVAGARGYGYTF. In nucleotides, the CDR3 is TGTGCCAGCAGTGAAGAGGTGGCGGGGGCAAGGGGTTATGGCTACACCTTC.

The CDR3, as DNA: TGCGCCAGCGGGGGCGAAACCGGGGAGCTGTTTTTT. Translated: CASGGETGELFF. The gene calls are TRBV5-1 and TRBJ2-2; a weak D match, TRBD1 (6 bases). CDR3 size: 12 residues. V lost 7 bases and J 5 bases, leaving 9 bases between the germline ends. Germline V gene sequence: CDR1 SGHRS, CDR2 YFSETQ.

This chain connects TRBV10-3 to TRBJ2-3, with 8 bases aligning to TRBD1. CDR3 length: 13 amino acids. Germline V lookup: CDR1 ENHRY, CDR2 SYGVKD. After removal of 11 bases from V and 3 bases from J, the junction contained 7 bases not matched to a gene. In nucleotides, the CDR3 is TGTGCCGTCGGACAGGGCCCTACAGATACGCAGTATTTT. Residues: CAVGQGPTDTQYF.

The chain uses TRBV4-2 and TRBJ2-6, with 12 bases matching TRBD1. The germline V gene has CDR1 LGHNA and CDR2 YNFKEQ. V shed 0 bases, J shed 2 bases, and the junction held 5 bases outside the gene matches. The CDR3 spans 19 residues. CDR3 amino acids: CASSQDPGTGGAGANVLTF. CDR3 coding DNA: TGTGCCAGCAGCCAAGATCCAGGGACAGGGGGCGCTGGGGCCAACGTCCTGACTTTC.